This T cell receptor (beta chain) was profiled in a study of human T cells and chemical hapten exposure. Study background: Each week of the approximately 24-week study, patients had diphenylcyclopropenone applied to the scalp. A mostly female patient group had alopecia areata, totalis or universalis.

Time point denoted: pre-sensitization, week 0. Treatment reported: therapeutic diphenylcyclopropenone sensitization with weekly scalp DPC. The CDR3 runs to 15 residues. Trimming cost V 6 bases and J 6 bases, with 20 bases left between them. The germline gives CDR1 MNHEY, CDR2 SVGEGT. About this clonotype: Its target is unknown.

Study observations and caveats: TCRs at a frequency above 1 in 1000 stayed unchanged with DPC sensitization.

Per the original methods: Between roughly 20,000 and 690,600 TCRs appeared in each sample, and the median stood at roughly 100,000. TCRdb reprocessed the RACE reads via MiXCR and lists one record per CDR3 protein. Here the V and J calls rest on TCRdb's processing, not on the authors' analysis. This table holds about 120,000 distinct CDR3 sequences, less than 15% found once. The V and J genes are TRBV6-2 or TRBV6-3 and TRBJ1-1; perhaps TRBD1 as D (5 bases). The sequence was collected from a woman under 30 with alopecia areata. Some clones in this sample may be carry-over from other donors' samples. This specimen consisted of whole blood, obtained in connection with sensitization to the hapten diphenylcyclopropenone (DPC). Here the CDR3 reads CASSPRGAGTAEAFF. The CDR3 DNA reads as TGTGCCAGCAGCCCACGGGGCGCTGGGACGGCTGAAGCTTTCTTT.